This T cell receptor (beta chain) was identified during a study of monozygotic twins with inflammatory bowel disease. Remarks on this clonotype: Its antigen remains unknown.

cDNA was made in eight separate reactions per sample. TCRdb reprocessed the 5' RACE reads and reports one entry per CDR3 protein, with no DNA. This table lists a few hundred thousand distinct CDR3 sequences. The CDR3 contains 15 residues. Germline V gene data show CDR1 as DFQATT and CDR2 as SNEGSKA (reference sequence). Study conclusions and caveats: Among IBD patients, fewer clonotypes were shared with others than among healthy twins, especially with disease activity. Differing immunosuppressive treatments may have added variability to patient repertoires.

This sequence joins TRBV20-1 and TRBJ2-3; TCRdb's assignment of TRBD2 cannot be checked, as there is no DNA. The sample taken for sequencing was blood. The origin of this receptor is a human donor with ulcerative colitis or Crohn's disease, or a healthy co-twin of an affected twin (not recorded which). The CDR3 loop is CSARDPWTNSDTQYF.